Listed here are 25 T cell receptor beta chains from one sample, sequenced in a study of T-cell reconstitution after alpha-beta-depleted transplantation in children. This sample's TCRbeta library carried unique molecular identifier barcodes. TCRdb used MiXCR to reprocess the PCR reads, holding one entry per CDR3 protein. The sample has about 640,000 distinct CDR3 sequences, 16% seen once. The sample here was PBMCs from the stem cell graft donor, taken from the stem cell graft. The receptors were sampled from a human donor who donated a stem cell graft to a child with acute myeloid leukemia.

This clonotype was recorded many times. The CDR3 here is CSARAPRAETQYF. CDR3 nucleotides: TGCAGTGCTAGAGCCCCCAGGGCGGAGACCCAGTACTTC. J is TRBJ2-5 and V is TRBV20-1, with D tentatively TRBD1 (5 bases). The CDR3 runs 13 residues. Trimming cost V 1 base and J 5 bases, with 11 bases left between them. Germline V gives CDR1 DFQATT, CDR2 SNEGSKA (reference sequence).

The rearrangement links TRBV24-1 to TRBJ2-1; 7 bases line up with TRBD2. CDR3 length equals 15 residues. Germline CDR1 is KGHDR and CDR2 is SFDVKD. V was pared by 1 base and J by 5 bases, with 4 bases of the junction left unmatched. For the CDR3, the DNA is TGTGCCACCAGTGATTTTGGGGGGGTCCACAATGAGCAGTTCTTC. This encodes CATSDFGGVHNEQFF.

This clonotype was seen more than once but under ten times. The chain couples TRBV5-1 to TRBJ2-5; D not resolved. V was pared by 1 base and J by 2 bases, with 9 bases between. The CDR3 is 14 amino acids. Germline V gene data show CDR1 as SGHRS and CDR2 as YFSETQ. The CDR3 loop is CASSLWQTQETQYF. DNA of the CDR3: TGCGCCAGCAGCTTGTGGCAAACTCAAGAGACCCAGTACTTC.

This clonotype was seen a handful of times. The chain recombines TRBV6-1 with TRBJ1-2; 9 bases line up with TRBD1. CDR3 length: 13 residues. Looked up from germline, CDR1 is MNHNS and CDR2 is SASEGT. The ends lost 7 bases at V and 8 bases at J; junction bases unmatched: 8. The CDR3: CASTVGTGYGYTF. The CDR3 nucleotides are TGTGCCAGCACGGTCGGGACAGGGTACGGCTACACCTTC.

This clonotype showed up many times. The CDR3 loop reads CASSLAASGGQETQYF. Here the CDR3 DNA reads TGTGCCAGCAGCTTAGCGGCTAGCGGGGGGCAAGAGACCCAGTACTTC. J is TRBJ2-5 and V is TRBV7-6, with 11 bases that match TRBD2. This CDR3 region has 16 residues. V lost 0 bases and J lost 2; bases outside the gene matches: 2. Germline lookup yields CDR1 SGHVS and CDR2 FNYEAQ.

This clonotype has at least ten counts. The CDR3 DNA reads as TGCAGCGCGTTAGGAGGGTACACTGAAGCTTTCTTT. Residues: CSALGGYTEAFF. The J gene is TRBJ1-1, the V gene TRBV29-1; D unresolved. Germline V gives CDR1 SQVTM, CDR2 ANQGSEA. The CDR3 is 12 amino acids. V was cut by 7 bases and J by 3 bases, with 12 bases left in between.

This clonotype was observed at least ten times. J is TRBJ2-5 and V is TRBV29-1; perhaps TRBD2 as D (5 bases). Trimming left V 7 bases short and J 4 bases short, with 16 bases between. The CDR3 is made up of 13 amino acids. The germline V gene has CDR1 SQVTM and CDR2 ANQGSEA. CDR3 sequence reads: CSGVRTGVETQYF. The CDR3 DNA sequence: TGCAGCGGCGTAAGGACTGGTGTAGAGACCCAGTACTTC.

This clonotype was detected ten times or more. The chain's CDR3 is CSVEDPGTDTQYF. CDR3 sequence (DNA): TGCAGCGTTGAAGACCCGGGCACAGATACGCAGTATTTT. The chain has TRBV29-1 and TRBJ2-3; no definite D call. Trimming left V 0 bases short and J 1 base short, with 5 bases between. This CDR3 region has 13 residues. Germline V CDR1 and CDR2: SQVTM, ANQGSEA.

The rearrangement links TRBV12-3 or TRBV12-4 to TRBJ2-1, with D possibly matching TRBD2 (6 bases). The CDR3 spans 14 residues. The V and J ends lost 3 bases and 9 bases respectively, with 15 bases between them. CDR3 protein: CASSFTGTGIEQFF. The DNA of the CDR3 is TGTGCCAGCAGTTTCACCGGGACTGGGATTGAGCAGTTCTTC.

This clonotype was recorded at least ten times. This chain uses TRBV6-5 with TRBJ1-2, with 10 bases identical to TRBD1. V shed 0 bases and J 4 bases; nucleotides not matched to a gene: 2. Germline V CDR1 and CDR2: MNHEY, SVGAGI. This CDR3 region has 15 residues. The CDR3 reads CASSYSDRGGYGYTF. The CDR3 DNA reads as TGTGCCAGCAGTTACTCGGACAGGGGGGGCTATGGCTACACCTTC.

This clonotype was observed many times. This chain links TRBV20-1 with TRBJ2-2, with D uncertain. Deletions cut 6 bases from V and 7 bases from J, with 12 bases between. CDR1 and CDR2 from the germline V gene are DFQATT and SNEGSKA (reference sequence). The CDR3 has 12 amino acids. CDR3 sequence reads: CSADRNRGELFF. The CDR3 DNA follows: TGCAGTGCGGATAGGAACCGCGGGGAGCTGTTTTTT.

This clonotype turned up a few times. The V call is TRBV30, the J call TRBJ1-1, with TRBD1 as a possible D gene (5 bases). Germline CDR1 GTSNPN, CDR2 SVGIG (reference sequence). V was trimmed by 0 bases and J by 6 bases, leaving 11 bases between them. The CDR3 contains 13 residues. The CDR3 DNA reads TGTGCCTGGAGTGTGGGACTCAAAGCTGAAGCTTTCTTT. Amino acids: CAWSVGLKAEAFF.

In this sample, this clonotype turned up many times. The chain combines TRBV20-1 with TRBJ1-2; D possibly corresponds to TRBD1 (6 bases). CDR1 and CDR2 (germline): DFQATT, SNEGSKA (reference sequence). Trimming removed 5 bases at V and 3 bases at J, with 19 bases between. CDR3 length: 15 residues. The CDR3 protein is CSAPGGLYDYYGYTF. CDR3 bases: TGCAGTGCTCCCGGGGGGCTCTATGACTACTATGGCTACACCTTC.

The rearrangement joins TRBV27 to TRBJ2-7; a weak D match, TRBD1 (6 bases). The CDR3 length is 15 residues. Germline V CDR1 and CDR2: MNHEY, SMNVEV (reference sequence). CDR3 sequence (DNA): TGCACCAGCAGTGCCACAGGGATGAACTCCTACGAGCAGTACGTC. Amino acids: CTSSATGMNSYEQYV.

This clonotype was observed at least ten times. V is TRBV29-1 and J is TRBJ2-1, with 12 bases aligning to TRBD1. The CDR3 runs to 14 residues. J gave up 7 bases and V 3 bases, and 4 bases lay outside the gene matches. Germline CDR1 and CDR2: SQVTM and ANQGSEA. Here the CDR3 reads CSVEGQGARNEQFF. The CDR3 DNA follows: TGCAGCGTTGAGGGACAGGGGGCGAGAAATGAGCAGTTCTTC.

The chain links TRBV15 to TRBJ2-5, with a possible D match to TRBD2 (6 bases). V was shortened by 2 bases and J by 3 bases, with 13 bases between the two germline ends. This CDR3 is 15 amino acids long. CDR1 and CDR2 (germline): LNHNV, YYDKDF (reference sequence). Here the CDR3 DNA reads TGTGCCACCAGCAGATTGGGACTCGCTGAAGAGACCCAGTACTTC. Translating gives CATSRLGLAEETQYF.

This clonotype showed up many times. This chain connects TRBV29-1 to TRBJ1-2, with D tentatively TRBD1 (6 bases). The CDR3 has 13 amino acids. Looked up from germline, CDR1 is SQVTM and CDR2 is ANQGSEA. Trimming removed 3 bases at V and 4 bases at J, with 12 bases between. DNA for the CDR3: TGCAGCGTTGAGTCAGGGGATAGCTATGGCTACACCTTC. Encoded protein: CSVESGDSYGYTF.

The chain employs TRBV5-1 and TRBJ1-2; TRBD1 agrees at 7 bases. The V and J ends lost 4 bases and 4 bases, in that order; junction bases with no gene match: 7. In germline, CDR1 is SGHRS, CDR2 YFSETQ. The CDR3 extends over 14 amino acids. Written as DNA, the CDR3 is TGCGCCAGCAGCAGCGACAGGGAAACCTATGGCTACACCTTC. Translation gives CASSSDRETYGYTF.

This clonotype was observed at least ten times. The chain recombines TRBV20-1 with TRBJ1-5; D remains ambiguous. CDR3 size: 13 residues. With 4 bases removed from V and 3 bases from J, the gap between germline ends came to 10 bases. CDR1 is DFQATT and CDR2 is SNEGSKA in the germline V gene (reference sequence). DNA of the CDR3: TGCAGTGCTAACGGACGGACCAATCAGCCCCAGCATTTT. Translation gives CSANGRTNQPQHF.

This clonotype turned up a few times. V gene TRBV11-2 combines with J gene TRBJ2-1; TRBD2 agrees at 14 bases. This CDR3 has 20 residues. Germline V gene data show CDR1 as SGHAT and CDR2 as FQNNGV. The junction had 10 bases not matched to a gene; V was cut back by 3 bases and J by 0 bases. CDR3 sequence: CASSLGGTSGGGSSYNEQFF. The CDR3, as DNA: TGTGCCAGCAGCTTGGGGGGGACTAGCGGGGGAGGCAGCTCCTACAATGAGCAGTTCTTC.

This clonotype was seen repeatedly, ten times or more. The chain employs TRBV13 and TRBJ2-7, with D possibly TRBD2 on 7 matching bases. Germline V gene data show CDR1 as PRHDT and CDR2 as FYEKMQ (reference sequence). The V end was cut by 3 bases, the J end by 5 bases, with 17 bases between. There are 15 residues in the CDR3. This CDR3 reads CASSFEPGGLNEQYV. The DNA of the CDR3 is TGTGCCAGCAGCTTCGAACCGGGGGGCCTCAACGAGCAGTACGTC.

This clonotype showed up just a few times. This rearrangement joins TRBV9 to TRBJ2-3; possibly TRBD2 for D (6 bases). The germline V gene has CDR1 SGDLS and CDR2 YYNGEE. The CDR3 is made up of 15 amino acids. Trimming stripped 0 bases from V and 3 bases from J, with 11 bases between. The CDR3 here is CASSVGGLLTDTQYF. Here the CDR3 DNA reads TGTGCCAGCAGCGTAGGGGGACTCTTAACAGATACGCAGTATTTT.

This clonotype was seen repeatedly, ten times or more. The chain is built from TRBV7-2 and TRBJ1-5, with D possibly being TRBD1 (6 bases). Germline values: CDR1 SGHTA, CDR2 FQGNSA. With 3 bases removed from V and 5 bases from J, the gap between germline ends came to 17 bases. The CDR3 has 16 residues. The CDR3, as DNA: TGTGCCAGCAGCTTGAAAGGAGGGAGGGGGTATCAGCCCCAGCATTTT. Its translation: CASSLKGGRGYQPQHF.

Only a few counts were recorded for this clonotype. The chain joins TRBV5-1 to TRBJ1-6, with TRBD1 matching 9 bases. Unmatched junction bases numbered 5, after V lost 3 bases and J lost 10 bases. The CDR3 length is 14 residues. Germline CDR1 is SGHRS and CDR2 is YFSETQ. The CDR3, as DNA: TGCGCCAGCAGCTCCCGACAGGGGGACTCACCCCTCCACTTT. Translated, it gives CASSSRQGDSPLHF.

Points on this clonotype: Being one base from a much bigger clone, this may be a read error. This rearrangement joins TRBV11-2 to TRBJ1-5; D gene ambiguous. The germline gives CDR1 SGHAT, CDR2 FQNNGV. CDR3 length: 14 amino acids. CDR3 loop: CASSLQASNPPQHF. Here the CDR3 DNA reads TGTGCCAGCAGCTTACAAGCTAGCAATCCGCCCCAGCATTTT.